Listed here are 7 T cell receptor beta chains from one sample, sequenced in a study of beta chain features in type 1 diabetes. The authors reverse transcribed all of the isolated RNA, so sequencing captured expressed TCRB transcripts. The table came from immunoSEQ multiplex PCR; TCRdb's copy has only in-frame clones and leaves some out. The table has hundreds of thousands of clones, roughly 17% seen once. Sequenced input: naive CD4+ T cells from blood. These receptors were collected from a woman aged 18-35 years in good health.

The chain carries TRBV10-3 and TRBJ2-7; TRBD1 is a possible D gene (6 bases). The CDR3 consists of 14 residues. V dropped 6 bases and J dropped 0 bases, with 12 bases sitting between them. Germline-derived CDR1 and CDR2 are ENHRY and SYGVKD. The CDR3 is CAIRYTGNSYEQYF. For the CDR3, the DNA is TGTGCCATCAGGTATACAGGGAACTCCTACGAGCAGTACTTC.

CDR3 nucleotides: TGTGCCAGCAGTTTAGCATCGGCAGGGGACTACGAGCAGTACTTC. It specifies CASSLASAGDYEQYF. The V call is TRBV28, the J call TRBJ2-7, with D tentatively TRBD1 (6 bases). The V end lost 2 bases, the J end lost 3 bases, and 14 bases lay between the germline ends. The CDR3 totals 15 residues. Per the germline V gene, CDR1 is MDHEN and CDR2 is SYDVKM.

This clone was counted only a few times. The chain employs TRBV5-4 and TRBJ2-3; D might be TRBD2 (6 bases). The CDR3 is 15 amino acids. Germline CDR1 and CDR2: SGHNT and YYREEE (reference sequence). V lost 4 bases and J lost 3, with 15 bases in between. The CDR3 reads CASSAGTPGTDTQYF. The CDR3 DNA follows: TGTGCCAGCAGCGCGGGGACCCCGGGAACAGATACGCAGTATTTT.

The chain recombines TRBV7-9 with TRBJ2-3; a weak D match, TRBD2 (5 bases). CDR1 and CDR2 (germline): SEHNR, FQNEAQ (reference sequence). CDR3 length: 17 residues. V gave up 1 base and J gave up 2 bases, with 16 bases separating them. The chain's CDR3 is CASSLVSGIPPTDTQYF. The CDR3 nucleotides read TGTGCCAGCAGCTTAGTATCCGGGATCCCCCCCACAGATACGCAGTATTTT.

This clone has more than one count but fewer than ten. In nucleotides, the CDR3 is TGCACCAGCAGGCAAGGATTGGCGGGACGTCTTGCCGATGAGCAGTTCTTC. This encodes CTSRQGLAGRLADEQFF. The rearrangement uses TRBV1 and TRBJ2-1; TRBD2, the table's D call, was not compared with the DNA. TRBV1 is recorded as a pseudogene. The CDR3 has 17 residues.

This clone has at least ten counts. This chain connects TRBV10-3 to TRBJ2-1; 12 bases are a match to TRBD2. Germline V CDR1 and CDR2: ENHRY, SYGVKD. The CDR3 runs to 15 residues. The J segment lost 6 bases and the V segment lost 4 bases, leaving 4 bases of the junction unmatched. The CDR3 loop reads CAISGLGLAGNEQFF. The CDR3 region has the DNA TGTGCCATCAGTGGATTGGGACTAGCGGGCAATGAGCAGTTCTTC.

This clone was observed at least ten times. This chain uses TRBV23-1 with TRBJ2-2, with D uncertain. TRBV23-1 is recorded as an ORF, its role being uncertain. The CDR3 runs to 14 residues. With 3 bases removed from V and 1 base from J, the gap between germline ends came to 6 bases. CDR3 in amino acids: CASSHPGNTGELFF. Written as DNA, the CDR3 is TGCGCCAGCAGTCACCCGGGGAACACCGGGGAGCTGTTTTTT.